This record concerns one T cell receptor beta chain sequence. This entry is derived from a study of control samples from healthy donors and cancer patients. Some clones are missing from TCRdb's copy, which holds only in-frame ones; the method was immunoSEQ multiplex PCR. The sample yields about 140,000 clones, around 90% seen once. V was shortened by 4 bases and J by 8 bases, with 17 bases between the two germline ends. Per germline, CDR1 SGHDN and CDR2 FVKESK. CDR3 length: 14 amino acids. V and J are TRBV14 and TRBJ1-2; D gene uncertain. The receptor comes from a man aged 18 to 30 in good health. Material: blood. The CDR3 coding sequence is TGTGCCAGCAGCCCCGTTAGTTTGTATGGAGGCTACACCTTC. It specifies CASSPVSLYGGYTF.